This T cell receptor (beta chain) is from a study of blood T cell repertoires in COVID-19. The wider study: The analysed material was cDNA or gDNA that came from T cells, B-cell-depleted T cells, or PBMCs.

CDR3 size: 15 residues. V lost 6 bases to trimming and J lost 2 bases, with 17 bases between them. Germline-derived CDR1 and CDR2 are MNHEY and SVGAGI. Authors' processing steps: Reference gene primers were amplified, and this amplification served to estimate nucleated cell counts. The protocol was immunoSEQ multiplex PCR, while the TCRdb copy is restricted to in-frame clones and leaves out a portion. The V and J calls and clone size were taken over from that table, and D and trimming were inferred from the DNA. The sample has approximately 47,000 clones; approximately 90% are singletons. Enrolment of Seattle patients took place during active infection, and they were followed longitudinally.

This TCR was recovered from a woman older than 75 with COVID-19, enrolled during active disease. The gene calls are TRBV6-5 and TRBJ2-7; no definite D call. The sequenced material came from peripheral blood. CDR3 protein: CASSSSHRAAYEQYF. The DNA for the CDR3 is TGTGCCAGCAGCTCCTCCCATCGAGCCGCCTACGAGCAGTACTTC.